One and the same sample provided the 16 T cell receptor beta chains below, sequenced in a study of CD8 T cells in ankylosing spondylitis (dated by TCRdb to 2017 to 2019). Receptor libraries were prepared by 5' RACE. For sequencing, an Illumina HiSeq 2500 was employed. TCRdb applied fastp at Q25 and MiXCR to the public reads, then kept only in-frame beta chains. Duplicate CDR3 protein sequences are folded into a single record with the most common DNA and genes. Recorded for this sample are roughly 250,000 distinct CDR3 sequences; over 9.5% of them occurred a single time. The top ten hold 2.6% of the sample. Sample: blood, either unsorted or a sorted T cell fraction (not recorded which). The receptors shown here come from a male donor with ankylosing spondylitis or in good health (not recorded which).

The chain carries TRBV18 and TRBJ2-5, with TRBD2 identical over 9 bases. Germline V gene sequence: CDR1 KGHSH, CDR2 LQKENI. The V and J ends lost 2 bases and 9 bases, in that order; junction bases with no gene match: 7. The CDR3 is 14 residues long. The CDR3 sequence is CASSPNSAGGSQYF. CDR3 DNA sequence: TGTGCCAGCTCACCAAACTCTGCGGGGGGGTCCCAGTACTTC.

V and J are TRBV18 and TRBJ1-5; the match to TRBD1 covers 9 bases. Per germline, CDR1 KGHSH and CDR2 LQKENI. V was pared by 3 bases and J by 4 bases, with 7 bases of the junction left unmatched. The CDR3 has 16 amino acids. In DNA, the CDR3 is TGTGCCAGCTCACCTTTCGACAGGGGGAAAAATCAGCCCCAGCATTTT. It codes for CASSPFDRGKNQPQHF.

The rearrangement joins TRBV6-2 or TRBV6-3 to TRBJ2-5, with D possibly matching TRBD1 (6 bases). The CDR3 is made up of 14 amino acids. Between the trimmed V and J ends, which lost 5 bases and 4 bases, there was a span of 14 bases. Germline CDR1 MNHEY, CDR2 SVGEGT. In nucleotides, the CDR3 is TGTGCCAGCAGTAGCCCCTGGGGGCCAGAGACCCAGTACTTC. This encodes CASSSPWGPETQYF.

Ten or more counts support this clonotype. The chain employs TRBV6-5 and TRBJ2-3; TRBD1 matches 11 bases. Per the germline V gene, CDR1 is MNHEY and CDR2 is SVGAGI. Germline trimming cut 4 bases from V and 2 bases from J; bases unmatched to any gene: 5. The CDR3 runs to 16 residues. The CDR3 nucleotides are TGTGCCAGCAGTTTACGGACAGGGGGCTCCACAGATACGCAGTATTTT. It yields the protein CASSLRTGGSTDTQYF.

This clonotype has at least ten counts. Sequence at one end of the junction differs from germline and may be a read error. CDR3 DNA sequence: TGTGCCAGCAGCCAAGTGGGGACTAGCGCGAGCTCCTATGAGCAGTACTTC. Residues: CASSQVGTSASSYEQYF. The genes are TRBV4-2 and TRBJ2-7; 10 positions agree with TRBD2. Germline lookup yields CDR1 LGHNA and CDR2 YNFKEQ. The CDR3 runs to 17 residues.

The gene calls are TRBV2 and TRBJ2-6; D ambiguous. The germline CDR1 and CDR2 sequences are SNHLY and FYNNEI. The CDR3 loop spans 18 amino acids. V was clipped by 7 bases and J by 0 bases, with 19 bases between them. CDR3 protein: CASIRRKWSTSGANVLTF. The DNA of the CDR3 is TGTGCCAGCATCCGTAGAAAGTGGAGTACCTCTGGGGCCAACGTCCTGACTTTC.

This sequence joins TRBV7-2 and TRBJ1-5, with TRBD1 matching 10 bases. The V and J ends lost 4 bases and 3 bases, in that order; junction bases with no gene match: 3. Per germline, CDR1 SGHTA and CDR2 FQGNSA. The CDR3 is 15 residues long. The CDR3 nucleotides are TGTGCCAGCAGCTCTGGGACAGGGGACAATCAGCCCCAGCATTTT. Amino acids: CASSSGTGDNQPQHF. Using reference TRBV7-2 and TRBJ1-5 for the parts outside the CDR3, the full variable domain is GAGVSQSPSNKVTEKGKDVELRCDPISGHTALYWYRQSLGQGLEFLIYFQGNSAPDKSGLPSDRFSAERTGGSVSTLTIQRTQQEDSAVYLCASSSGTGDNQPQHFGDGTRLSIL.

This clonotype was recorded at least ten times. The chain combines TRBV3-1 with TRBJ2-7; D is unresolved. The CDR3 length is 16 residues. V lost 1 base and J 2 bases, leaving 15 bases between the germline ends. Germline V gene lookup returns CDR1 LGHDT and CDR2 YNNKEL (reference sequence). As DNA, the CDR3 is TGTGCCAGCAGCCAAGTCTTGGTTACCACGCCCTACGAGCAGTACTTC. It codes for CASSQVLVTTPYEQYF.

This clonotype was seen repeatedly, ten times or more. The CDR3 is CATLGGAPDTQYF. CDR3 sequence (DNA): TGTGCCACCCTGGGGGGGGCTCCAGATACGCAGTATTTT. The chain links TRBV6-1 to TRBJ2-3; TRBD2 is a possible D gene (7 bases). The CDR3 is 13 residues long. V shed 10 bases and J shed 4 bases, with 15 bases lying between them. Germline-derived CDR1 and CDR2 are MNHNS and SASEGT.

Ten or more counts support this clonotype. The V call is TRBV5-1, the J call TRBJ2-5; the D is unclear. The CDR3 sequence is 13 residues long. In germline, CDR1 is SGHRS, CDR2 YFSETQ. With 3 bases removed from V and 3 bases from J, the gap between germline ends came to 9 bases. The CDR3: CASSSENKETQYF. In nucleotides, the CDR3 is TGCGCCAGCAGCTCCGAAAACAAAGAGACCCAGTACTTC.

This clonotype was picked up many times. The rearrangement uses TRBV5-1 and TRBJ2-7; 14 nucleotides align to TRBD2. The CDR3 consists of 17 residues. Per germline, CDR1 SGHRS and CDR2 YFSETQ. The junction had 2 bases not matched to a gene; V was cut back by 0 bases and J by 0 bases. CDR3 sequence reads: CASSLAGTSGSSYEQYF. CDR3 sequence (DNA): TGCGCCAGCAGCTTGGCCGGGACTAGCGGGAGCTCCTACGAGCAGTACTTC.

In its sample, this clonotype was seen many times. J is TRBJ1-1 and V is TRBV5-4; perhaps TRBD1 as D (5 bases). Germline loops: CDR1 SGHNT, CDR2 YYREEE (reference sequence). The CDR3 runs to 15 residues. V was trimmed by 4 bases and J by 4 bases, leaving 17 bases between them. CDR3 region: CASSHFPGATTEAFF. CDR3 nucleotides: TGTGCCAGCAGCCACTTTCCCGGGGCAACCACTGAAGCTTTCTTT.

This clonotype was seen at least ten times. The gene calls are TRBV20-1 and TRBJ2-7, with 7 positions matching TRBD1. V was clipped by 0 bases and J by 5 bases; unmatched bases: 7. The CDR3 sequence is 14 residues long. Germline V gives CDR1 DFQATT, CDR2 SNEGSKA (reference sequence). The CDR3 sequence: CSARDLLQGHEQYF. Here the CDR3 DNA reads TGCAGTGCTAGAGATCTACTACAGGGGCACGAGCAGTACTTC.

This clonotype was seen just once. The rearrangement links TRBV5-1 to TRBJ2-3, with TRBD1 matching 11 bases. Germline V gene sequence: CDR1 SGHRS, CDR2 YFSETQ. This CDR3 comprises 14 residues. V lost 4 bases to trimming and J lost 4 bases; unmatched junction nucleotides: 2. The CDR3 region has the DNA TGCGCCAGCAGCGGGGGACAGGGGGCAGATACGCAGTATTTT. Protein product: CASSGGQGADTQYF.

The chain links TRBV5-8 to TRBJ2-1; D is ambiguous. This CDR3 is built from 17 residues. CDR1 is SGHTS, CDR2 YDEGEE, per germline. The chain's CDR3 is CHSSLAHCAAYPDEQFF. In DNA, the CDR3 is TGTCACAGCAGCTTGGCCCACTGTGCCGCCTATCCCGATGAGCAGTTCTTC. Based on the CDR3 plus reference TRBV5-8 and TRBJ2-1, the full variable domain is EAGVTQSPTHLIKTRGQQATLRCSPISGHTSVYWYQQALGLGLQFLLWYDEGEERNRGNFPPRFSGRQFPNYSSELNVNALELEDSALYLCHSSLAHCAAYPDEQFFGPGTRLTVL.

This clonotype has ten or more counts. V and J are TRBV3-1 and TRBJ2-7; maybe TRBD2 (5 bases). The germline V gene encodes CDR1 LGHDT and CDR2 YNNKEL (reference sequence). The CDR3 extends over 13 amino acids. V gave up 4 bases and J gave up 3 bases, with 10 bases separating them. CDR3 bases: TGTGCCAGCAGCCTCTTTGAGGGCTACGAGCAGTACTTC. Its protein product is CASSLFEGYEQYF.